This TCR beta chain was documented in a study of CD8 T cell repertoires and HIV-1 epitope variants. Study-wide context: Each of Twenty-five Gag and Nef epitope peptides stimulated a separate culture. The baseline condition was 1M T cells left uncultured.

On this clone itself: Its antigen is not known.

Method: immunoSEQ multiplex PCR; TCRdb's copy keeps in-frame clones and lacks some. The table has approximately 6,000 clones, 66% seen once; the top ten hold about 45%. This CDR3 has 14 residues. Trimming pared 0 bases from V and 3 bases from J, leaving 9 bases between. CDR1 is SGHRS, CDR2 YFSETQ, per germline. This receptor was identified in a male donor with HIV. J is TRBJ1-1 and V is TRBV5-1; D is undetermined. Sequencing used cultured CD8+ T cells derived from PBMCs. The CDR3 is CASSLAGQDTEAFF. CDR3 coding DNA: TGCGCCAGCAGCTTGGCCGGTCAGGACACTGAAGCTTTCTTT.